The rows below give T cell receptor beta chains drawn from one sample of a study of healthy donors' naive CD4 and CD8 T cells. TCRdb re-analysed the reads in MiXCR, keeping a single row per CDR3 protein. The repertoire holds 150,000 to 200,000 distinct CDR3 sequences, with 65% to 75% as singletons. Sequenced sample: naive CD4+ and CD8+ T cells sorted from blood, pooled from several donors. These receptors were collected from a pool of human donors in good health; the sample pools cells from several healthy donors. CDR3s include the opening cysteine and the closing phenylalanine or tryptophan.

V gene: TRBV29-1
J gene: TRBJ2-7
CDR3 protein: CSVETLGTTSGVFYEQYF

V gene: TRBV20-1
J gene: TRBJ2-3
CDR3 protein: CSARDRVTADTQYF

V gene: TRBV29-1
J gene: TRBJ2-1
CDR3 protein: CSVGDARGNEQFF

V gene: TRBV7-6
J gene: TRBJ2-1
CDR3 protein: CASSPQGLYSYDNEQFF

V gene: TRBV30
J gene: TRBJ2-1
CDR3 protein: CAWSRTSGTGYNEQFF

V gene: TRBV10-3
J gene: TRBJ2-3
CDR3 protein: CAIGRTDTQYF

V gene: TRBV29-1
J gene: TRBJ2-7
CDR3 protein: CSVGGQYAYEQYF

V gene: TRBV20-1
J gene: TRBJ2-2
CDR3 protein: CSATTGGAYTGELFF

V gene: TRBV27
J gene: TRBJ1-2
CDR3 protein: CASSSSGTGLPLGYTF

V gene: TRBV19
J gene: TRBJ1-2
CDR3 protein: CASSEVPERRYGYTF